This T cell receptor (beta chain) was observed in a study of cytomegalovirus exposure and HLA in healthy donors. Both 60 Vbeta primers and 13 Jbeta primers went into the PCR. Only in-frame clones appear in the TCRdb table, and some are missing; sequencing was by immunoSEQ multiplex PCR. The sample includes 100,000 to 140,000 clones, more than 65% of them seen just once. General study findings and limits: Using a false discovery rate of 0.05, a later analysis showed that roughly 16,000 TCR beta sequences were associated with HLA alleles.

About this clone: The target antigen is unknown.

Those who donated were healthy bone marrow donors. Germline-derived CDR1 and CDR2 are MNHEY and SVGAGI. Germline trimming cut 6 bases from V and 11 bases from J; bases unmatched to any gene: 8. CDR3 length: 13 amino acids. The specimen was PBMCs. The genes are TRBV6-5 and TRBJ1-5, with 9 bases lining up with TRBD1. The source is a male donor in good health and CMV-seronegative. CDR3 bases: TGTGCCAGCAGAAGGGGACAGGGAGGGTCCCAGCATTTT. The encoded protein is CASRRGQGGSQHF.